This T cell receptor (beta chain) comes out of a study of identical twins. cDNA molecules carried unique molecular identifiers, and template switching added a universal primer site. TCRdb ran MiXCR on the 5' RACE reads and lists one entry per CDR3 protein. This sample has around 1.7 million distinct CDR3 sequences, with less than 35% found just once. In regard to this clonotype: Its cognate antigen is unknown.

Study-level results: Clonotypes of the beta chain that were abundant in cord blood carried fewer insertions (memory repertoires showed none). Its conclusions, products of cross-sectional statistical analysis, did not come from following the same donors.

The V and J ends lost 2 bases and 5 bases respectively, with 9 bases between them. Germline V gene sequence: CDR1 MNHEY, CDR2 SVGEGT. The CDR3 contains 13 residues. The specimen was cord blood. The chain is built from TRBV6-2 or TRBV6-3 and TRBJ1-2; D is ambiguous. The receptor's source is a newborn girl in good health. Written as DNA, the CDR3 is TGTGCCAGCAGTTACATGGGTGCTTATGGCTACACCTTC. It specifies CASSYMGAYGYTF.